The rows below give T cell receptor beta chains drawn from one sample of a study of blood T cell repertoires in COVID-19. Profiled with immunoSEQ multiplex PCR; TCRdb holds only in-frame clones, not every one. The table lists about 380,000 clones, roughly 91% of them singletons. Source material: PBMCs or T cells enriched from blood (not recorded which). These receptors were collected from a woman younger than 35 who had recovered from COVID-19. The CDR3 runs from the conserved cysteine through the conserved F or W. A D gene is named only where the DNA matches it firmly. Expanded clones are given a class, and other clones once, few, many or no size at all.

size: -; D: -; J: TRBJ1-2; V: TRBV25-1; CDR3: CASSEIGESYGYTF; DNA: TGTGCCAGCAGTGAAATCGGAGAATCATATGGCTACACCTTC
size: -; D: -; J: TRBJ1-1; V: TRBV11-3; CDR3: CASSQTGLRNTEAFF; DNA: TGTGCCAGCAGCCAAACAGGGCTTAGGAACACTGAAGCTTTCTTT
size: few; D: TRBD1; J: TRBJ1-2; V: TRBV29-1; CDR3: CSARGPYGYTF; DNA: TGCAGCGCCAGGGGGCCGTATGGCTACACCTTC
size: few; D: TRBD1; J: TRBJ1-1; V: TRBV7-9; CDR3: CASSPDRGEAFF; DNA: TGTGCCAGCAGCCCAGACAGGGGTGAAGCTTTCTTT
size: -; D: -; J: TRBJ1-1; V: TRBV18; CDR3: CASSPRFDWVNTEAFF; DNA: TGTGCCAGCTCACCAAGGTTCGACTGGGTGAACACTGAAGCTTTCTTT
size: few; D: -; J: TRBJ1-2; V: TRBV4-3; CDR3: CASSAYHGGSYGYTF; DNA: TGCGCCAGCAGCGCCTATCATGGGGGGAGCTATGGCTACACCTTC
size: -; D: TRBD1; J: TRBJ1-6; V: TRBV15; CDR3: CAAGSGTGLSPLHF; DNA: TGTGCCGCTGGATCCGGGACAGGGTTATCACCCCTCCACTTT
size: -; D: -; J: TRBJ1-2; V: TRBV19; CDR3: CASSISDSANYGYTF; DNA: TGTGCCAGTAGTATCTCCGATTCAGCTAACTATGGCTACACCTTC
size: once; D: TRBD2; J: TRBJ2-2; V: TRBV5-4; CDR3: CASSVAGANTGELFF; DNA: TGTGCCAGCAGTGTAGCGGGGGCGAACACCGGGGAGCTGTTTTTT
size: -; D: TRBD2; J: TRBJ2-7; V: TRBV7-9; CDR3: CASSQIGTSGGISYEQYF; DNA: TGTGCCAGCAGCCAAATAGGGACTAGCGGGGGGATCTCCTACGAGCAGTACTTC
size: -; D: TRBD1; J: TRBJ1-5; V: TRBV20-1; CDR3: CSASRTGGNQPQHF; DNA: TGCAGTGCTAGTCGGACAGGGGGTAATCAGCCCCAGCATTTT
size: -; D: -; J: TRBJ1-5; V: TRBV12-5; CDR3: CAPGSGLCNQPQHF; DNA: TGTGCGCCTGGTAGTGGGCTATGCAATCAGCCCCAGCATTTT
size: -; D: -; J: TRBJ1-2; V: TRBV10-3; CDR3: CAIRETESPSYGYTF; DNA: TGTGCCATCAGGGAGACTGAGAGCCCCTCCTATGGCTACACCTTC
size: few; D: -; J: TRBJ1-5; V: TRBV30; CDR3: CAWSVGAFGNQPQHF; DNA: TGTGCCTGGAGTGTGGGAGCGTTTGGCAATCAGCCCCAGCATTTT
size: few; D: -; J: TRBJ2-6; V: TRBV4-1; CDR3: CASSSAASGANVLTF; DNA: TGCGCCAGCAGCTCTGCAGCGTCTGGGGCCAACGTCCTGACTTTC
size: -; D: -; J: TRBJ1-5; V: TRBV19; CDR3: CASAIISSNQPQHF; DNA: TGTGCCAGCGCCATTATTAGTAGCAATCAGCCCCAGCATTTT
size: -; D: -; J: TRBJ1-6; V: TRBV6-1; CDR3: CASSESYSSYNSPLHF; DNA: TGTGCCAGCAGTGAAAGTTATAGCTCCTATAATTCACCCCTCCACTTT
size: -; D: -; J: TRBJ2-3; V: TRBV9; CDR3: CASSVGGTTDTQYF; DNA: TGTGCCAGCAGCGTTGGCGGAACGACAGATACGCAGTATTTT
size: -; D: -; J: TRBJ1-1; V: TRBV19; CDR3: CASSISVARNTEAFF; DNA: TGTGCCAGTAGTATTTCAGTTGCCAGGAACACTGAAGCTTTCTTT
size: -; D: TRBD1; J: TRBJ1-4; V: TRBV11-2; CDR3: CASSSMTGLREKLFF; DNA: TGTGCCAGCAGCTCCATGACAGGGTTGCGGGAAAAACTGTTTTTT
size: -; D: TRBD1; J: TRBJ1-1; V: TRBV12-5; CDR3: CASGSDGQGEAEAFF; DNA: TGTGCTAGTGGTTCGGACGGACAGGGGGAGGCTGAAGCTTTCTTT
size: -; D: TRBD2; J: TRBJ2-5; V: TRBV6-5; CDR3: CASSLAGGFEETQYF; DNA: TGTGCCAGCAGTTTAGCGGGGGGGTTTGAAGAGACCCAGTACTTC
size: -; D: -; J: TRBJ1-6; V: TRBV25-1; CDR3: CASRSGQTYNSPLHF; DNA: TGTGCCAGCAGGAGTGGACAGACGTATAATTCACCCCTCCACTTT
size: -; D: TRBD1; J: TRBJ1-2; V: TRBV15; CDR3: CATSSPGQGEVGYGYTF; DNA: TGTGCCACCAGCAGTCCCGGACAGGGGGAAGTGGGCTATGGCTACACCTTC
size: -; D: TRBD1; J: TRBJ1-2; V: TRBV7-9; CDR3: CASSDSARGPGYGYTF; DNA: TGTGCCAGCAGCGATAGCGCCAGGGGGCCTGGCTATGGCTACACCTTC
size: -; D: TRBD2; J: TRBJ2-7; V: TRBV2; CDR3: CASSEAAGGYEQYF; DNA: TGTGCCAGCAGTGAAGCGGCGGGGGGGTACGAGCAGTACTTC
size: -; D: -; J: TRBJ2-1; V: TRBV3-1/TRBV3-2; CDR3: CASSQRRGGSVNEQFF; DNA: TGTGCCAGCAGCCAAAGGAGGGGGGGCAGCGTAAATGAGCAGTTCTTC
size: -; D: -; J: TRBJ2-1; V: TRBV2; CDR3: CASGRGDRYNEQFF; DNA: TGTGCCAGCGGCAGGGGAGATCGCTACAATGAGCAGTTCTTC
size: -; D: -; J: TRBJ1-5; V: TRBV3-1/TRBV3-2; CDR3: CASSQGGTRPQHF; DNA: TGTGCCAGCAGCCAAGGGGGGACACGGCCCCAGCATTTT
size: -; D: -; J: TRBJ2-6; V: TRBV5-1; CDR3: CASSLQGSGANVLTF; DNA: TGCGCCAGCAGCCTACAGGGCTCTGGGGCCAACGTCCTGACTTTC
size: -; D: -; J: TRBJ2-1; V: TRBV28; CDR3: CASSLGGTSSYNEQFF; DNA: TGTGCCAGCAGTTTGGGGGGTACTAGCTCCTACAATGAGCAGTTCTTC
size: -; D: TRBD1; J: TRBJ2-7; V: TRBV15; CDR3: CATSRARTGLYEQYF; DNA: TGTGCCACCAGCAGAGCCAGGACAGGGCTCTACGAGCAGTACTTC
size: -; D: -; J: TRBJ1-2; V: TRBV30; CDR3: CAWSVRGTLRGYTF; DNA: TGTGCCTGGAGTGTAAGGGGGACATTGAGAGGCTACACCTTC
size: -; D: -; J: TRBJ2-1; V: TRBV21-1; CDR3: CASSKEPPRFSIF; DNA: TGTGCCAGCAGCAAAGAACCACCTAGGTTCTCGATCTTC
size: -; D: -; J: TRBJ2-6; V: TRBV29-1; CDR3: CSVLPEAANVLTF; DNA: TGCAGCGTTCTCCCAGAGGCTGCCAACGTCCTGACTTTC
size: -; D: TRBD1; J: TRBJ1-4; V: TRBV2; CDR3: CASIKGTGGEKLFF; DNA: TGTGCCAGCATTAAGGGGACAGGGGGAGAAAAACTGTTTTTT
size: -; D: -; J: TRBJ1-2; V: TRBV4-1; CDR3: CASSFLGIPNYGYTF; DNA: TGCGCCAGCAGCTTCCTAGGTATCCCTAACTATGGCTACACCTTC
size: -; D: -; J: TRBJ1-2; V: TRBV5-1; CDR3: CASSLDRAPNYGYTF; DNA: TGCGCCAGCAGCTTGGACAGGGCGCCTAACTATGGCTACACCTTC
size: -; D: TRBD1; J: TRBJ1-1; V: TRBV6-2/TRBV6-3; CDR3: CASNPRTGIEAFF; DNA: TGTGCCAGCAACCCTAGGACAGGGATTGAAGCTTTCTTT
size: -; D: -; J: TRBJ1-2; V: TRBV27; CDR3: CASSDQGPRGYGYTF; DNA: TGTGCCAGCAGTGACCAGGGGCCTCGAGGTTATGGCTACACCTTC
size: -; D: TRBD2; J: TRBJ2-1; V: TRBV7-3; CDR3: CASSSKRGGHREQFF; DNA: TGTGCCAGCAGCTCCAAGCGGGGGGGCCATCGAGAGCAGTTCTTC
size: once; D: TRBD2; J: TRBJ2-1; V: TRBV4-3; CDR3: CASSQDSAGGNEQFF; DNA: TGCGCCAGCAGCCAAGACTCAGCGGGGGGGAATGAGCAGTTCTTC